One sample yielded the 22 T cell receptor beta chains listed below, sequenced in a study of blood T cells in healthy people across ages. With a J-beta primer mix and a sample-barcoded 5' primer, a second PCR ran roughly 6 to 11 cycles. Via MiXCR, TCRdb re-called the 5' RACE reads, giving one row per CDR3 protein. The data contain 1.5 million or so distinct CDR3 sequences, 42% of them singletons. Sequences were obtained from blood. The receptor source for this set is a woman in her late teens or twenties in good health.

J is TRBJ2-7 and V is TRBV7-9, with D unresolved. This CDR3 has 13 amino acids. V shed 5 bases and J shed 2 bases, with 10 bases lying between them. CDR1 SEHNR and CDR2 FQNEAQ come from the germline V gene (reference sequence). CDR3 bases: TGTGCCAGCAGCGCTGGAACGACCTACGAGCAGTACTTC. Amino acid sequence: CASSAGTTYEQYF.

This clonotype was seen only a few times. The CDR3 DNA reads as TGCAGTGCTGCAGGGGACCAAGAGACCCAGTACTTC. It specifies CSAAGDQETQYF. The V call is TRBV20-1, the J call TRBJ2-5, with a weak D call TRBD1 (6 bases). The CDR3 runs 12 residues. The ends were cut back, 5 bases at V and 0 bases at J, with 7 bases in the middle. Germline V CDR1 and CDR2: DFQATT, SNEGSKA (reference sequence).

This clonotype occurred once. The J gene is TRBJ1-1, the V gene TRBV2; a possible D gene is TRBD1 (5 bases). The V gene lost 8 bases and the J gene lost 5 bases, with 18 bases spanning the gap. The CDR3 totals 14 residues. Germline V gene sequence: CDR1 SNHLY, CDR2 FYNNEI. CDR3 nucleotides: TGTGCCAGCGTCAGGGACCTCCCGGGAACTGAAGCTTTCTTT. This gives the protein CASVRDLPGTEAFF.

V is TRBV20-1 and J is TRBJ2-5; D is possibly TRBD2 (5 bases). V lost 2 bases and J 2 bases, leaving 12 bases between the germline ends. Germline V lookup: CDR1 DFQATT, CDR2 SNEGSKA (reference sequence). CDR3 length: 14 residues. This CDR3 reads CSARSQTIQETQYF. The CDR3 DNA reads TGCAGTGCTAGAAGCCAGACTATTCAAGAGACCCAGTACTTC.

This clonotype has more than one count but fewer than ten. V usage is TRBV14 and J usage is TRBJ1-2, with D possibly being TRBD1 (5 bases). CDR3 length equals 16 residues. V lost 0 bases and J lost 3, with 14 bases in between. The germline V gene has CDR1 SGHDN and CDR2 FVKESK. DNA for the CDR3: TGTGCCAGCAGCCAAGATTGGAGGGGCGGGGACTATGGCTACACCTTC. Residues: CASSQDWRGGDYGYTF.

The chain couples TRBV2 to TRBJ2-1, with a tentative D call TRBD2 (6 bases). Per the germline V gene, CDR1 is SNHLY and CDR2 is FYNNEI. This CDR3 has 13 residues. Trimming removed 11 bases from V and 3 bases from J, with 14 bases in between. CDR3 protein: CACAAGYYNEQFF. CDR3 bases: TGTGCCTGCGCGGCGGGATACTACAATGAGCAGTTCTTC.

The V gene is TRBV19, the J gene TRBJ1-4; TRBD1 is a possible D gene (6 bases). Germline V gene lookup returns CDR1 LNHDA and CDR2 SQIVND (reference sequence). Trimming removed 2 bases at V and 4 bases at J, with 8 bases between. The CDR3 extends over 14 amino acids. The CDR3 region is CASSIQGSNEKLFF. The CDR3 DNA reads as TGTGCCAGTAGTATACAGGGGAGTAATGAAAAACTGTTTTTT.

The chain is built from TRBV20-1 and TRBJ2-1, with a tentative D call TRBD1 (5 bases). From germline, CDR1 is DFQATT and CDR2 SNEGSKA (reference sequence). This CDR3 has 12 residues. V was pared by 7 bases and J by 2 bases, with 9 bases between. CDR3 nucleotide sequence: TGCAGTGGGGCAGGGACCTACAATGAGCAGTTCTTC. This codes for CSGAGTYNEQFF.

Ten or more counts support this clonotype. The chain recombines TRBV9 with TRBJ2-7; D is perhaps TRBD2 (6 bases). V lost 4 bases and J lost 4, with 21 bases in between. This CDR3 region has 16 residues. Germline lookup yields CDR1 SGDLS and CDR2 YYNGEE. Written as DNA, the CDR3 is TGTGCCAGCAGCCCCGAGGCAGGGAGGTTTTCTTACGAGCAGTACTTC. Its translation is CASSPEAGRFSYEQYF.

This rearrangement joins TRBV6-5 to TRBJ2-3, with D possibly being TRBD2 (5 bases). This CDR3 region has 16 residues. The germline V gene has CDR1 MNHEY and CDR2 SVGAGI. Trimming removed 4 bases from V and 1 base from J, with 15 bases in between. The CDR3 spells CASSSALAVRTDTQYF. The CDR3 nucleotides read TGTGCCAGCAGTTCCGCCCTAGCAGTTCGCACAGATACGCAGTATTTT.

This chain uses TRBV3-1 with TRBJ2-7; 7 bases map to TRBD1. The V and J ends lost 1 base and 9 bases, in that order; junction bases with no gene match: 9. Germline loops: CDR1 LGHDT, CDR2 YNNKEL (reference sequence). CDR3 size: 14 residues. This CDR3 reads CASSQAYPDRRQYF. Written as DNA, the CDR3 is TGTGCCAGCAGCCAAGCTTACCCGGACAGGAGGCAGTACTTC.

The gene calls are TRBV2 and TRBJ2-1; 9 nucleotides agree with TRBD1. This CDR3 contains 17 residues. V trimming: 0 bases; J trimming: 5 bases; junction bases outside the gene matches: 8. Germline-derived CDR1 and CDR2 are SNHLY and FYNNEI. The CDR3 nucleotides read TGTGCCAGCAGTGAAGCGCCTCTCGGGACAGGGAACAATGAGCAGTTCTTC. This codes for CASSEAPLGTGNNEQFF.

The genes are TRBV6-1 and TRBJ2-7, with D maybe TRBD2 (5 bases). CDR3 length equals 15 residues. The V end was cut by 0 bases, the J end by 3 bases, with 12 bases between. Germline V gene data show CDR1 as MNHNS and CDR2 as SASEGT. The CDR3 loop is CASSEAAGTIYEQYF. The CDR3 DNA sequence: TGTGCCAGCAGTGAAGCGGCGGGTACGATCTACGAGCAGTACTTC.

As to this clonotype: Here the CDR3 omits its conserved ending phenylalanine or tryptophan, so a read error is the likely source. The chain recombines TRBV11-2 with TRBJ2-7; D perhaps matches TRBD2 (6 bases). Trimming took off 5 bases at V and 4 bases at J, with 18 bases between the two ends. In germline, CDR1 is SGHAT, CDR2 FQNNGV. The CDR3 length is 15 residues. The CDR3 DNA sequence: TGTGCCAGCAGCCTCCGACTAGATAGTACGTACGAGCAGTACTAC. It is translated as CASSLRLDSTYEQYY.

This clonotype came up a few times. The rearrangement joins TRBV9 to TRBJ2-3; the D gene is possibly TRBD2 (6 bases). V lost 0 bases and J lost 1, with 15 bases in between. The CDR3 has 17 amino acids. The germline V gene has CDR1 SGDLS and CDR2 YYNGEE. Here the CDR3 reads CASSVDGTLTRTDTQYF. In DNA form, the CDR3 reads TGTGCCAGCAGCGTAGACGGGACTCTCACACGCACAGATACGCAGTATTTT.

The chain joins TRBV7-9 to TRBJ1-2; 8 nucleotides match TRBD1. CDR1 is SEHNR and CDR2 is FQNEAQ in the germline V gene (reference sequence). This CDR3 has 15 residues. V lost 6 bases, J lost 3 bases, and 9 bases stayed unmatched. DNA for the CDR3: TGTGCCAGCAGTCAATTGGGACAGGAATACTATGGCTACACCTTC. It yields the protein CASSQLGQEYYGYTF.

The rearrangement links TRBV30 to TRBJ2-7, with TRBD2 matching 15 bases. The V and J ends lost 3 bases and 8 bases, in that order; junction bases with no gene match: 2. CDR1 is GTSNPN and CDR2 is SVGIG in the germline V gene (reference sequence). This CDR3 spans 13 amino acids. This CDR3 reads CAWSGTSGGKQYF. The CDR3 DNA is TGTGCCTGGAGCGGGACTAGCGGGGGGAAGCAGTACTTC.

This clonotype has just a few counts. The chain links TRBV6-5 to TRBJ2-4; 7 bases are a match to TRBD2. This CDR3 comprises 16 residues. V shed 2 bases, J shed 5 bases, and the junction held 9 bases outside the gene matches. Per germline, CDR1 MNHEY and CDR2 SVGAGI. CDR3 sequence (DNA): TGTGCCAGCAGTTACGGGGCTAGCGGAGGTCAAAACATTCAGTACTTC. Translation gives CASSYGASGGQNIQYF.

This chain uses TRBV5-1 with TRBJ2-5; 12 nucleotides line up with TRBD2. Unmatched junction bases numbered 12, after V lost 1 base and J lost 11 bases. This CDR3 is built from 16 residues. CDR1 is SGHRS, CDR2 YFSETQ, per germline. CDR3 DNA: TGCGCCAGCAGCTTGCAGACTAGCGGGAGATATGCTGAGCAGTACTTC. It encodes CASSLQTSGRYAEQYF.

The gene calls are TRBV18 and TRBJ1-1, with TRBD1 identical over 10 bases. The trim removed 3 bases at V and 1 base at J, leaving 5 bases unmatched. The germline gives CDR1 KGHSH, CDR2 LQKENI. The CDR3 is 16 residues long. CDR3 loop: CASSPEDRGANTEAFF. CDR3 DNA sequence: TGTGCCAGCTCACCCGAGGACAGGGGGGCGAACACTGAAGCTTTCTTT.

V usage is TRBV6-5 and J usage is TRBJ2-3, with 9 bases that match TRBD2. Germline V CDR1 and CDR2: MNHEY, SVGAGI. The CDR3 is 17 residues long. With 0 bases clipped from V and 1 base from J, the junction kept 5 bases outside the gene matches. CDR3 amino acids: CASSYSGLAHGTDTQYF. The CDR3 nucleotides are TGTGCCAGCAGTTACTCGGGACTAGCCCACGGCACAGATACGCAGTATTTT.

This clonotype was recorded a few times. This chain links TRBV3-1 with TRBJ1-1, with D perhaps matching TRBD1 (5 bases). The CDR3 extends over 13 amino acids. Germline V gene data show CDR1 as LGHDT and CDR2 as YNNKEL (reference sequence). V lost 7 bases, J lost 4 bases, and 13 bases lay in between. The CDR3 loop is CASTLGRRTEAFF. The CDR3 nucleotides are TGTGCCAGCACCTTGGGACGCCGCACTGAAGCTTTCTTT.